These T cell receptor beta chains were read from a single sample in a study of chemoradiotherapy in HPV16-positive cancers. This table comes from immunoSEQ multiplex PCR, and its TCRdb copy is limited to in-frame clones, with some not included. Of several hundred clones in the sample, approximately 85% were seen once. Sequencing used tumor tissue, obtained from a patient who underwent chemoradiotherapy. The receptors were gathered from a human donor with HPV-associated anogenital cancer. Each CDR3 is given without its conserved first and last residue.

J | V | CDR3
TRBJ2-5 | TRBV10-1 | ASSDPGEETQY
TRBJ1-1 | TRBV25-1 | ASRTSVWGTEAF
TRBJ1-4 | TRBV7-9 | ASSLGQGANEKLF
TRBJ2-7 | TRBV7-2 | ASSLGRGEQY
TRBJ1-4 | TRBV6-5 | ASSYRTATNEKLF
TRBJ2-6 | TRBV7-2 | ASSLGGITVLT
TRBJ1-2 | TRBV6-1 | ASSVQSYGYT
TRBJ1-6 | TRBV2 | ASSELGLGSPLH
TRBJ2-3 | TRBV2 | ASGRGQVTQY
TRBJ1-2 | TRBV7-9 | ASSLGQGGGYT
TRBJ2-7 | TRBV5-4 | ASSWDRANEQY
TRBJ1-1 | TRBV4-3 | ASSQAAGTGGTEAF
TRBJ2-5 | TRBV12-5 | ASGWGGAGETQY
TRBJ1-2 | TRBV4-1 | ASSQGGDGTFT
TRBJ2-2 | TRBV2 | ASNDRSPLGELF
TRBJ2-2 | TRBV19 | ASSPLRTSTGELF
TRBJ1-6 | TRBV7-9 | ASSLSAGGSPLH
TRBJ1-4 | TRBV6-5 | ASSYSAGSYEKLF
TRBJ1-1 | TRBV7-2 | ASSLGRGQAEAF
TRBJ1-1 | TRBV19 | ASSILGPDTEAF
TRBJ1-5 | TRBV7-3 | ASSPSGNQPQH
TRBJ2-5 | TRBV4-1 | ASSQLRWETQY
TRBJ1-4 | TRBV7-8 | ASTWGTGIGEKLF
TRBJ2-1 | TRBV7-8 | ASSLTGGTHNEQF
TRBJ1-1 | TRBV7-9 | ASSQEGSQGATEAF
TRBJ1-4 | TRBV6-1 | AVGGFLGEKLF
TRBJ1-5 | TRBV12-5 | ASGLRTGVADQPQH
TRBJ1-4 | TRBV28 | ASSPRTGGGKLF
TRBJ1-1 | TRBV14 | ASSQVHPKGQHTEAF
TRBJ2-5 | TRBV5-1 | ASSSSQETQY
TRBJ2-7 | TRBV5-4 | ASSRDRSYEQY
TRBJ2-1 | TRBV7-8 | ASSLARGSGGENNEQF
TRBJ2-3 | TRBV10-2 | ASSVGSADTQY
TRBJ1-1 | TRBV19 | ASSGQGGTEAF
TRBJ1-6 | TRBV12-5 | ASGLVSGSMNSPLH
TRBJ1-4 | TRBV28 | ASTQVGVSNEKLF
TRBJ1-6 | TRBV10-1 | ASSSSSRTGWNSPLH
TRBJ2-3 | TRBV5-4 | ASSLELASDTQY
TRBJ2-3 | TRBV7-2 | ASSFSAGTKRRGTDTQY
TRBJ2-3 | TRBV11-3 | ASSLWGATDTQY
TRBJ2-1 | TRBV9 | ASSLLARGLNEQF
TRBJ2-7 | TRBV5-1 | ASSLEGFYEQY
TRBJ2-5 | TRBV5-8 | ASSSGRGLETQY
TRBJ2-7 | TRBV30 | AWSLLTGRGEQY
TRBJ2-1 | TRBV7-2 | ASSLLASGHNEQF